The 28 T cell receptor beta chains in this list originate from one sample, sequenced in a study of cytomegalovirus exposure and HLA in healthy donors. Sequenced by immunoSEQ multiplex PCR; TCRdb stores in-frame clones only, minus some. The profile shows approximately 150,000 clones, approximately 90% of them singletons. Sequencing was performed on PBMCs. The receptor source for this set is a man aged 18 to 30 in good health and CMV-seropositive.

Only a few counts were recorded for this clone. The chain has TRBV29-1 and TRBJ1-2; D is unresolved. CDR3 length: 12 residues. CDR1 and CDR2 from the germline V gene are SQVTM and ANQGSEA. V gave up 3 bases and J gave up 2 bases, with 7 bases separating them. The CDR3 spells CSVDWANYGYTF. CDR3 DNA: TGCAGCGTTGATTGGGCCAACTATGGCTACACCTTC.

On this clone: This same CDR3 is encoded by further DNA sequences in the sample. The chain has TRBV18 and TRBJ1-1; a weak D match, TRBD1 (5 bases). V was shortened by 6 bases and J by 2 bases, with 10 bases between the two germline ends. Germline values: CDR1 KGHSH, CDR2 LQKENI. The CDR3 is made up of 13 amino acids. The CDR3 loop is CASSPQGNTEAFF. The CDR3 DNA reads TGTGCCAGCTCCCCCCAGGGAAACACTGAAGCTTTCTTT. Complete variable domain (other parts from reference TRBV18 and TRBJ1-1): NAGVMQNPRHLVRRRGQEARLRCSPMKGHSHVYWYRQLPEEGLKFMVYLQKENIIDESGMPKERFSAEFPKEGPSILRIQQVVRGDSAAYFCASSPQGNTEAFFGQGTRLTVV.

The J gene is TRBJ1-2, the V gene TRBV28; tentatively, D is TRBD1 (5 bases). The CDR3 loop spans 12 amino acids. V was shortened by 2 bases and J by 5 bases, with 6 bases between the two germline ends. The germline V gene has CDR1 MDHEN and CDR2 SYDVKM. CDR3 sequence: CASSLQGYGYTF. The CDR3 coding sequence is TGTGCCAGCAGTTTACAGGGATATGGCTACACCTTC.

This rearrangement joins TRBV5-4 to TRBJ2-3; 8 positions match TRBD2. Germline CDR1 is SGHNT and CDR2 is YYREEE (reference sequence). This CDR3 contains 15 residues. Trimming cost V 4 bases and J 3 bases; bases outside gene matches: 7. This CDR3 reads CASSQVGGATDTQYF. The CDR3 DNA follows: TGTGCCAGCAGCCAAGTCGGGGGGGCGACAGATACGCAGTATTTT.

This clone was observed a single time. The chain joins TRBV9 to TRBJ1-5; 10 nucleotides match TRBD1. Losses at the gene ends were 4 bases for V and 0 bases for J; bases not matched to a gene: 16. CDR1 is SGDLS, CDR2 YYNGEE, per germline. The CDR3 spans 20 residues. CDR3 sequence reads: CASSPGSPGTGEVSNQPQHF. CDR3 DNA sequence: TGTGCCAGCAGCCCAGGATCTCCCGGGACAGGGGAGGTTAGCAATCAGCCCCAGCATTTT.

J is TRBJ2-7 and V is TRBV7-9; perhaps TRBD1 as D (6 bases). CDR1 SEHNR and CDR2 FQNEAQ come from the germline V gene (reference sequence). V was cut by 5 bases and J by 1 base, with 12 bases left in between. The CDR3 is made up of 14 amino acids. CDR3 nucleotide sequence: TGTGCCAGCAGCCTGGACAGTCAATCCTACGAGCAGTACTTC. It specifies CASSLDSQSYEQYF.

CDR3 in amino acids: CATSRGGLRDEKLFF. CDR3 nucleotide sequence: TGTGCCACCAGCAGAGGGGGCCTTAGGGATGAAAAACTGTTTTTT. The chain recombines TRBV15 with TRBJ1-4; a possible D gene is TRBD1 (5 bases). Trimming took off 1 base at V and 6 bases at J, with 12 bases between the two ends. The CDR3 has 15 residues. Germline V gives CDR1 LNHNV, CDR2 YYDKDF (reference sequence). The full variable domain, its missing parts supplied by reference TRBV15 and TRBJ1-4, is DAMVIQNPRYQVTQFGKPVTLSCSQTLNHNVMYWYQQKSSQAPKLLFHYYDKDFNNEADTPDNFQSRRPNTSFCFLDIRSPGLGDTAMYLCATSRGGLRDEKLFFGSGTQLSVL.

The chain joins TRBV30 to TRBJ1-1; no reliable D call. Deletions cut 1 base from V and 1 base from J, with 7 bases between. The CDR3 spans 13 residues. CDR1 is GTSNPN, CDR2 SVGIG, per germline (reference sequence). The CDR3 sequence: CAWSASTNTEAFF. In DNA form, the CDR3 reads TGTGCCTGGAGTGCCAGTACGAACACTGAAGCTTTCTTT.

CDR3 nucleotide sequence: TGCGCCAGCAGCTTAGGGGGAATCGAGGACGAGCAGTACTTC. Its translation is CASSLGGIEDEQYF. The V call is TRBV5-1, the J call TRBJ2-7; tentative D call: TRBD1 (6 bases). There are 14 residues in the CDR3. The germline V gene encodes CDR1 SGHRS and CDR2 YFSETQ. V lost 2 bases and J 5 bases, leaving 14 bases between the germline ends. The full variable domain, completed using reference TRBV5-1 and TRBJ2-7, is KAGVTQTPRYLIKTRGQQVTLSCSPISGHRSVSWYQQTPGQGLQFLFEYFSETQRNKGNFPGRFSGRQFSNSRSEMNVSTLELGDSALYLCASSLGGIEDEQYFGPGTRLTVT.

This chain uses TRBV5-8 with TRBJ1-2; TRBD1 agrees at 7 bases. The CDR3 is 14 amino acids. The V and J ends lost 7 bases and 4 bases, in that order; junction bases with no gene match: 10. Germline CDR1 is SGHTS and CDR2 is YDEGEE. CDR3 nucleotides: TGTGCCAGCGGGGATCGACAGGGCCCCTATGGCTACACCTTC. Protein: CASGDRQGPYGYTF.

This chain links TRBV19 with TRBJ1-5; the D is unclear. Trimming took off 7 bases at V and 3 bases at J, with 7 bases between the two ends. CDR1 and CDR2 from the germline V gene are LNHDA and SQIVND (reference sequence). CDR3 length: 12 residues. The CDR3 DNA is TGTGCCAGTAACTGGTACAATCAGCCCCAGCATTTT. This sequence encodes CASNWYNQPQHF.

Concerning this clone: The sample has other DNA sequences that encode this CDR3 too. V usage is TRBV28 and J usage is TRBJ1-2, with D possibly being TRBD1 (5 bases). The CDR3 totals 13 residues. CDR1 MDHEN and CDR2 SYDVKM come from the germline V gene. Between the trimmed V and J ends, which lost 3 bases and 2 bases, there was a span of 7 bases. The CDR3 reads CASSLGQNYGYTF. The CDR3 DNA sequence: TGTGCCAGCAGTTTGGGGCAGAACTATGGCTACACCTTC.

This sequence joins TRBV7-8 and TRBJ2-7; D unresolved. Trimming took 0 bases from V and 3 from J, leaving 6 bases between them. Germline V CDR1 and CDR2: SGHVS, FQNEAQ. The length of the CDR3 is 13 residues. The CDR3 spells CASSLAAGYEQYF. The CDR3 nucleotides read TGTGCCAGCAGCTTAGCGGCAGGCTACGAGCAGTACTTC.

CDR3: CASSYYNYSNQPQHF. Written as DNA, the CDR3 is TGTGCCAGCAGTTACTACAACTATAGCAATCAGCCCCAGCATTTT. The gene calls are TRBV6-6 and TRBJ1-5; D gene uncertain. CDR3 size: 15 residues. Germline V lookup: CDR1 MNHNY, CDR2 SVGAGI (reference sequence). Trimming removed 1 base at V and 0 bases at J, with 7 bases between.

The chain uses TRBV27 and TRBJ1-5, with TRBD1 matching over 8 bases. This CDR3 has 15 residues. Germline CDR1 and CDR2: MNHEY and SMNVEV (reference sequence). V dropped 6 bases and J dropped 6; count of bases not matched to a gene: 10. CDR3 bases: TGTGCCAGCAGCGCTCAGGGACAGGCGTTTCAGCCCCAGCATTTT. Its translation: CASSAQGQAFQPQHF.

The V and J genes are TRBV2 and TRBJ1-1; 10 bases line up with TRBD1. J gave up 4 bases and V 6 bases, and 11 bases lay outside the gene matches. The CDR3 runs to 16 residues. The germline gives CDR1 SNHLY, CDR2 FYNNEI. The CDR3 coding sequence is TGTGCCAGCAGGGGGGACCGGGACAGGGGATCCACTGAAGCTTTCTTT. This sequence encodes CASRGDRDRGSTEAFF.

Points on this clone: The sample has other DNA sequences that encode this CDR3 too. J is TRBJ1-1 and V is TRBV18, with D tentatively TRBD1 (6 bases). With 5 bases removed from V and 1 base from J, the gap between germline ends came to 8 bases. The CDR3 covers 13 residues. Germline V gives CDR1 KGHSH, CDR2 LQKENI. CDR3 nucleotide sequence: TGTGCCAGCTCAGAGGGACAGAACACTGAAGCTTTCTTT. Its translation: CASSEGQNTEAFF.

The rearrangement links TRBV2 to TRBJ1-6, with D possibly matching TRBD1 (6 bases). Trimming removed 7 bases from V and 7 bases from J, with 20 bases in between. The CDR3 covers 16 residues. CDR1 SNHLY and CDR2 FYNNEI come from the germline V gene. The DNA for the CDR3 is TGTGCCAGCAAGGGGGGGGCAGCCTCCCCCAATTCACCCCTCCACTTT. It translates to CASKGGAASPNSPLHF.

V is TRBV5-8 and J is TRBJ1-5; D unclear. Germline CDR1 is SGHTS and CDR2 is YDEGEE. The germline V and J ends were trimmed by 3 bases and 9 bases, with 7 bases remaining between them. The CDR3 spans 11 residues. The CDR3 bases are TGTGCCAGCAGCTCCTCGTGGCCCCAGCATTTT. It translates to CASSSSWPQHF.

This rearrangement joins TRBV2 to TRBJ2-1, with 9 bases aligning to TRBD2. The CDR3 runs 14 residues. The J segment lost 7 bases and the V segment lost 5 bases, leaving 6 bases of the junction unmatched. Germline lookup yields CDR1 SNHLY and CDR2 FYNNEI. CDR3 amino acids: CASSWRGGRNEQFF. Here the CDR3 DNA reads TGTGCCAGCAGTTGGCGGGGGGGCCGGAATGAGCAGTTCTTC.

This sequence joins TRBV29-1 and TRBJ2-1, with a weak D call TRBD2 (5 bases). Trimming took 6 bases from V and 4 from J, leaving 16 bases between them. Per the germline V gene, CDR1 is SQVTM and CDR2 is ANQGSEA. CDR3 length: 14 residues. The CDR3 is CSVPDGIVYNEQFF. In nucleotides, the CDR3 is TGCAGCGTCCCTGACGGGATAGTATACAATGAGCAGTTCTTC.

The genes are TRBV5-1 and TRBJ1-2; 7 bases line up with TRBD1. V lost 4 bases, J lost 8 bases, and 11 bases stayed unmatched. The CDR3 is made up of 14 amino acids. Germline assignment: CDR1 SGHRS and CDR2 YFSETQ. The CDR3 DNA is TGCGCCAGCAGCCGAACCACAAACAGGGGAGGCTACACCTTC. It yields the protein CASSRTTNRGGYTF.

The chain links TRBV6-5 to TRBJ2-5; the match to TRBD2 covers 9 bases. V lost 8 bases to trimming and J lost 5 bases; unmatched junction nucleotides: 12. The length of the CDR3 is 15 residues. Germline V gives CDR1 MNHEY, CDR2 SVGAGI. CDR3 sequence (DNA): TGTGCCAGCGGTAATGGCGGGAGGGCCGACGAGACCCAGTACTTC. Translation gives CASGNGGRADETQYF.

This chain joins TRBV19 and TRBJ1-5; no definite D call. The CDR3 covers 13 residues. The germline CDR1 and CDR2 sequences are LNHDA and SQIVND (reference sequence). V lost 8 bases and J lost 2, with 10 bases in between. The CDR3 is CASLPPGNQPQHF. Written as DNA, the CDR3 is TGTGCCAGTCTTCCCCCCGGCAATCAGCCCCAGCATTTT.

This chain links TRBV11-2 with TRBJ2-5; D may be TRBD1 (6 bases). The germline V and J ends were trimmed by 5 bases and 5 bases, with 15 bases remaining between them. CDR1 is SGHAT and CDR2 is FQNNGV in the germline V gene. The CDR3 is 14 residues long. The CDR3 protein is CASSQIQGMETQYF. The CDR3 bases are TGTGCCAGCAGCCAGATACAGGGTATGGAGACCCAGTACTTC.

The sample holds one count of this clone. The J gene is TRBJ2-1, the V gene TRBV6-5, with TRBD1 matching over 7 bases. CDR3 length equals 15 residues. CDR1 and CDR2 from the germline V gene are MNHEY and SVGAGI. V shed 4 bases and J 3 bases; nucleotides not matched to a gene: 6. CDR3 sequence reads: CASSSQGENYNEQFF. The CDR3 nucleotides read TGTGCCAGCAGTTCCCAGGGGGAAAACTACAATGAGCAGTTCTTC.

This sequence joins TRBV2 and TRBJ1-1; 8 nucleotides agree with TRBD1. Germline V CDR1 and CDR2: SNHLY, FYNNEI. The trim removed 6 bases at V and 5 bases at J, leaving 8 bases unmatched. CDR3 length: 14 residues. The CDR3 DNA sequence: TGTGCCAGCAGCCTACAGGGGGGACGGACTGAAGCTTTCTTT. Amino acid sequence: CASSLQGGRTEAFF.

In its sample, this clone was seen a few times. DNA of the CDR3: TGTGCCAGCTCACCACCGGCCAGAGGCTATGGCTACACCTTC. Protein product: CASSPPARGYGYTF. The chain uses TRBV18 and TRBJ1-2; D gene uncertain. There are 14 residues in the CDR3. Germline V gives CDR1 KGHSH, CDR2 LQKENI. The V end was cut by 0 bases, the J end by 4 bases, with 9 bases between.